This T cell receptor beta chain was captured by sequencing in a study of T cells after yellow fever vaccination. Study information: SMART-Seq v4 Ultra Low Input handled preparation of low-cell-number fractions. Study-level findings and limits: A limited proportion of clonotypes was detected within both the CD4 and CD8 compartments. Post-booster reappearance was seen for most primary-vaccination clones (around 96% CD4, about 90% CD8). A faster peak, day 5 versus 15, was reached by the weaker secondary response.

This clonotype was observed at least ten times. Its cognate antigen is unknown. Each CDR3 protein gets one entry after TCRdb re-called the 5' RACE reads with MiXCR. Of approximately 90,000 distinct CDR3 sequences listed, approximately 5.5% are singletons. With 4 bases removed from V and 0 bases from J, the gap between germline ends came to 13 bases. The CDR3 extends over 16 amino acids. Germline V lookup: CDR1 SGHTA, CDR2 FQGNSA. The TCR sequence derives from a man aged 18 to 35 who received the YFV17D yellow fever vaccine. The chain is built from TRBV7-2 and TRBJ1-3; D perhaps matches TRBD1 (5 bases). This specimen consisted of CD8+ T cells sorted from PBMCs, obtained 10 days after the yellow fever booster vaccination. The CDR3 DNA follows: TGTGCCAGCAGCTCGAACTCCGGGACCTCTGGAAACACCATATATTTT. It translates to CASSSNSGTSGNTIYF.